The subject of this entry is one T cell receptor (beta chain). Its cognate antigen is unknown. This sample was included in a study of shared clonotypes between healthy human individuals. About the study: For every donor, three CD4 naive, three CD4 memory, two CD8 naive and one CD8 memory plates were used. The study, taken as a whole, reports: Read depth was anticipated to influence clonotype sharing among donors.

All donors qualified as healthy HIV-negative adults and had experienced no recent acute infections or vaccinations. Germline V gene data show CDR1 as SNHLY and CDR2 as FYNNEI. Trimming took off 6 bases at V and 7 bases at J, with 16 bases between the two ends. CDR3 size: 14 residues. Evenly divided among several immunoSEQ plates was the genomic DNA of each subset. Only in-frame clones appear in the TCRdb table, and some are missing; sequencing was by immunoSEQ multiplex PCR. The sample holds approximately 1.5 million clones, just under 99% seen once. This clonotype was sampled from a man under 40 in good health. Sequenced sample: naive CD4+ T cells sorted from blood. Described subset: CD45RA+ positively selected. This sequence joins TRBV2 and TRBJ1-5; the D gene is possibly TRBD1 (5 bases). The CDR3 here is CASSPGGGRQPQHF. As DNA, the CDR3 is TGTGCCAGCAGCCCTGGGGGGGGAAGACAGCCCCAGCATTTT.